This T cell receptor (beta chain) was obtained from a study of cytomegalovirus exposure and HLA in healthy donors. Study-wide results and caveats: Earlier analysis found most TCR beta V segments productive about 87% or about 30% of the time. Reportedly, diagnosis of cytomegalovirus status by the classifier showed high specificity and sensitivity.

The primer mix had 60 Vbeta and 13 Jbeta primers. Sequencing was performed with immunoSEQ multiplex PCR; in TCRdb, only in-frame clones are kept and a portion is missing. In the table there are over 130,000 clones, roughly three quarters of which are singletons. Although they were nominally healthy when sampled, donors likely had unrecorded immune exposures. For this clone: Its antigen is not identified.

The sample consisted of PBMCs. The clonotype comes from a human donor in good health.

The CDR3 spells CASSIYRINNYGYTF. The CDR3, as DNA: TGTGCCAGTAGTATATACAGGATTAATAACTATGGCTACACCTTC. J is TRBJ1-2 and V is TRBV19; tentative D call: TRBD1 (5 bases). Between the trimmed V and J ends, which lost 2 bases and 1 base, there was a span of 11 bases. The CDR3 extends over 15 amino acids. From germline, CDR1 is LNHDA and CDR2 SQIVND (reference sequence). Full variable domain (rest looked up from reference TRBV19 and TRBJ1-2): DGGITQSPKYLFRKEGQNVTLSCEQNLNHDAMYWYRQDPGQGLRLIYYSQIVNDFQKGDIAEGYSVSREKKESFPLTVTSAQKNPTAFYLCASSIYRINNYGYTFGSGTRLTVV.